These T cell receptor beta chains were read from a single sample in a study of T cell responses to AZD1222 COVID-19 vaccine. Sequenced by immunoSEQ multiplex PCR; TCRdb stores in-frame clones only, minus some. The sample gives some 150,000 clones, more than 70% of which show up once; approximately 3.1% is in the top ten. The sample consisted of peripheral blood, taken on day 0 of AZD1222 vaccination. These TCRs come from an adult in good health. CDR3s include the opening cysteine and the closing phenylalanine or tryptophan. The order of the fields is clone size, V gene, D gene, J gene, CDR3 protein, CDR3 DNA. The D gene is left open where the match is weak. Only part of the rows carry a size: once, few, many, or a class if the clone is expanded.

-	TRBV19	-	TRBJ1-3	CASSILDIMTGNTIYF	TGTGCCAGTAGTATCTTGGACATAATGACTGGAAACACCATATATTTT
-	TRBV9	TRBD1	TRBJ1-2	CASSESIQGSYGYTF	TGTGCCAGCAGCGAATCAATACAGGGGTCCTATGGCTACACCTTC
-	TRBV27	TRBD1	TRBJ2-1	CASRRRQGSSYNEQFF	TGTGCCAGCAGACGCCGACAGGGTTCCTCCTACAATGAGCAGTTCTTC
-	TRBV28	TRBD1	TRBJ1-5	CATLPGTGGIPQHF	TGTGCCACGCTACCCGGGACAGGCGGGATCCCCCAGCATTTT
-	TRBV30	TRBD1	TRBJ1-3	CAWAGYDRGSGNTIYF	TGTGCCTGGGCTGGGTATGACAGGGGCTCTGGAAACACCATATATTTT
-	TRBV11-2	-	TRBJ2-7	CASSSGSYEQYF	TGTGCCAGCAGTTCCGGATCCTACGAGCAGTACTTC
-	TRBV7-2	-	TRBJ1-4	CASSSSLATNEKLFF	TGTGCCAGCAGCTCATCACTCGCAACTAATGAAAAACTGTTTTTT
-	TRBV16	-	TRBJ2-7	CASSQGAGVRYEQYF	TGTGCCAGCAGCCAAGGAGCAGGGGTCCGCTACGAGCAGTACTTC
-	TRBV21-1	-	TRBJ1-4	CASTLNMGQGNEKLFF	TGTGCCAGCACACTCAATATGGGACAGGGCAATGAAAAACTGTTTTTT
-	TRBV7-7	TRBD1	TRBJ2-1	CASSLGDREYNEQFF	TGTGCCAGCAGCTTAGGGGACAGGGAATACAATGAGCAGTTCTTC
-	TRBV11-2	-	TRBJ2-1	CASSWTVNNEQFF	TGTGCCAGCAGCTGGACTGTTAACAATGAGCAGTTCTTC
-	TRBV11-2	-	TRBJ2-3	CASSPWLGASTDTQYF	TGTGCCAGCAGCCCCTGGTTGGGGGCATCCACAGATACGCAGTATTTT
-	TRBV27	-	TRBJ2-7	CASSLWGRGRDPEQYF	TGTGCCAGCAGTTTATGGGGTCGGGGCAGGGATCCCGAGCAGTACTTC
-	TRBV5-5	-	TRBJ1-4	CASSLTGFATNEKLFF	TGTGCCAGCAGCTTAACCGGGTTTGCAACTAATGAAAAACTGTTTTTT
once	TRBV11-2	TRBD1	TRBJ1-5	CASSLGDRVGQPQHF	TGTGCCAGCAGCTTAGGGGACAGGGTCGGTCAGCCCCAGCATTTT
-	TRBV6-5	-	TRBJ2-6	CASSQGHSGANVLTF	TGTGCCAGCAGTCAGGGACACTCTGGGGCCAACGTCCTGACTTTC
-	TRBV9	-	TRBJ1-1	CASSVGLRNTEAFF	TGTGCCAGCAGCGTAGGACTAAGGAACACTGAAGCTTTCTTT
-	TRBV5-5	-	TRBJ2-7	CASSSHLDAYEQYF	TGTGCCAGCAGTTCTCACCTAGACGCCTACGAGCAGTACTTC
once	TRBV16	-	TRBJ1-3	CASSPGGRMSSIYF	TGTGCCAGCAGCCCCGGGGGCAGAATGAGCTCCATATATTTT
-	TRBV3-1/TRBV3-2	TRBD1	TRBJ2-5	CASSQDLGQGWWETQYF	TGTGCCAGCAGCCAAGATTTGGGACAGGGGTGGTGGGAGACCCAGTACTTC
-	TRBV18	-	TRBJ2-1	CASSPSYNYNEQFF	TGTGCCAGCTCACCTTCTTATAACTACAATGAGCAGTTCTTC
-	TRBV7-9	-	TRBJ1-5	CASSLGHSNQPQHF	TGTGCCAGCAGCTTAGGACATAGCAATCAGCCCCAGCATTTT
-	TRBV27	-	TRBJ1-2	CASRTAYGYTF	TGTGCCAGCAGAACAGCCTATGGCTACACCTTC
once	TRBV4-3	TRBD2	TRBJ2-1	CASSRWTSGGPYNEQFF	TGCGCCAGCAGCCGTTGGACTAGCGGGGGCCCTTACAATGAGCAGTTCTTC
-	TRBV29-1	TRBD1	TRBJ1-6	CSVGTGLGNSPLHF	TGCAGCGTCGGGACAGGACTTGGGAATTCACCCCTCCACTTT
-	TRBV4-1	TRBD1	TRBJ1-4	CASSHGGQWDRDEKLFF	TGCGCCAGCAGCCATGGGGGGCAGTGGGACAGAGATGAAAAACTGTTTTTT
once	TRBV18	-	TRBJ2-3	CASAKGLVEYF	TGTGCCAGCGCCAAGGGGTTAGTGGAGTATTTT
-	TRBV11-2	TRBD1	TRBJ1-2	CASRGDRGAHNGYTF	TGTGCCAGCAGGGGGGACAGGGGCGCTCATAATGGCTACACCTTC
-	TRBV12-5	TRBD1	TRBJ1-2	CASGSTGVGGYTF	TGTGCTAGTGGTTCTACAGGGGTGGGTGGCTACACCTTC
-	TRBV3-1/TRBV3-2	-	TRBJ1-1	CASSQWALKGHEAFF	TGTGCCAGCAGCCAGTGGGCCTTAAAGGGCCATGAAGCTTTCTTT
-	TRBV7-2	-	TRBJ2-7	CASSLMLPRDGASYEQYF	TGTGCCAGCAGCTTAATGCTCCCGCGGGACGGTGCCTCCTACGAGCAGTACTTC
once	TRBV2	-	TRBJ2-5	CASSEGADWETQYF	TGTGCCAGCAGTGAGGGGGCAGACTGGGAGACCCAGTACTTC
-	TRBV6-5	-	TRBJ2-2	CASSYSWTQGSGELFF	TGTGCCAGCAGTTACTCGTGGACTCAGGGGTCCGGGGAGCTGTTTTTT
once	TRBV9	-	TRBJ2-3	CASSGQFTDTQYF	TGTGCCAGCAGCGGTCAATTCACAGATACGCAGTATTTT
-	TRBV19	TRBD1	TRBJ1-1	CASSPRTGEAFF	TGTGCCAGTAGTCCGAGGACAGGAGAAGCTTTCTTT
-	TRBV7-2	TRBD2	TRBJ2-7	CASSLAVLAGVSSYEQYF	TGTGCCAGCAGCTTAGCCGTCCTAGCGGGTGTTAGCTCCTACGAGCAGTACTTC
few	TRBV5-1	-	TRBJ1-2	CASSLHPARDGYTF	TGCGCCAGCAGCTTGCACCCCGCCAGGGATGGCTACACCTTC
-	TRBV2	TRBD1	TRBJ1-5	CASTKDRVGNQPQHF	TGTGCCAGCACTAAGGACAGGGTCGGCAATCAGCCCCAGCATTTT
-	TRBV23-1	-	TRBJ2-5	CASSQSGKHPPRRETQYF	TGCGCCAGCAGTCAATCGGGGAAACATCCCCCGAGGAGGGAGACCCAGTACTTC
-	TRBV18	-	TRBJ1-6	CASSRTDSPLHF	TGTGCCAGCTCCCGGACAGACTCACCCCTCCACTTT
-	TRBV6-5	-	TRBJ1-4	CASSRGAGTVEKLFF	TGTGCCAGCAGCCGAGGCGCGGGGACGGTCGAAAAACTGTTTTTT
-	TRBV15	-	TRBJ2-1	CATSREQREPYNEQFF	TGTGCCACCAGCAGAGAACAACGGGAGCCCTACAATGAGCAGTTCTTC
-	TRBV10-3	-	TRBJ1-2	CAMGGGPGYRYTF	TGTGCCATGGGGGGGGGACCTGGTTATCGCTACACCTTC
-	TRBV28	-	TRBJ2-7	CASTSGGASYEQYF	TGTGCCAGCACCTCGGGCGGAGCCTCCTACGAGCAGTACTTC
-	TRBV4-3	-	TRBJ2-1	CASSQYGDTYNEQFF	TGCGCCAGCAGCCAATATGGGGACACTTACAATGAGCAGTTCTTC
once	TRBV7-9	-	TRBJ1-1	CASSLDGGTEAFF	TGTGCCAGCAGCTTAGATGGGGGCACTGAAGCTTTCTTT
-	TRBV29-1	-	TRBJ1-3	CSVHGYAGNTIYF	TGCAGCGTTCACGGGTATGCTGGAAACACCATATATTTT
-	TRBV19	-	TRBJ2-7	CASSTARSYEQYF	TGTGCCAGTAGTACGGCAAGATCCTACGAGCAGTACTTC
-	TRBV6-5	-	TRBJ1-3	CASSPEHYGNTIYF	TGTGCCAGCAGTCCCGAACATTATGGAAACACCATATATTTT
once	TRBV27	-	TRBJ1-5	CASSLRADNQPQHF	TGTGCCAGCAGTTTAAGGGCAGACAATCAGCCCCAGCATTTT
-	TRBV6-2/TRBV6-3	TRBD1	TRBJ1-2	CASSYSGTGLVGYGYTF	TGTGCCAGCAGTTACTCCGGGACAGGCCTTGTCGGCTATGGCTACACCTTC
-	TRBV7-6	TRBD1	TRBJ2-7	CASSFGTGPSYEQYF	TGTGCCAGCAGCTTCGGGACAGGGCCATCCTACGAGCAGTACTTC
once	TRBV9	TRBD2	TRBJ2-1	CASSVGRFGGVDEQFF	TGTGCCAGCAGCGTAGGAAGGTTTGGGGGGGTAGACGAGCAGTTCTTC
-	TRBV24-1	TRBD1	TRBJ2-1	CATSDGTVYNEQFF	TGTGCCACCAGTGACGGGACAGTCTACAATGAGCAGTTCTTC
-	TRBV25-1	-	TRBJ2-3	CASSYLTDTQYF	TGTGCCAGCAGTTACCTTACAGATACGCAGTATTTT
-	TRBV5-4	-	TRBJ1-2	CASSPRGGDYGYTF	TGTGCCAGCAGCCCGAGGGGCGGGGACTATGGCTACACCTTC